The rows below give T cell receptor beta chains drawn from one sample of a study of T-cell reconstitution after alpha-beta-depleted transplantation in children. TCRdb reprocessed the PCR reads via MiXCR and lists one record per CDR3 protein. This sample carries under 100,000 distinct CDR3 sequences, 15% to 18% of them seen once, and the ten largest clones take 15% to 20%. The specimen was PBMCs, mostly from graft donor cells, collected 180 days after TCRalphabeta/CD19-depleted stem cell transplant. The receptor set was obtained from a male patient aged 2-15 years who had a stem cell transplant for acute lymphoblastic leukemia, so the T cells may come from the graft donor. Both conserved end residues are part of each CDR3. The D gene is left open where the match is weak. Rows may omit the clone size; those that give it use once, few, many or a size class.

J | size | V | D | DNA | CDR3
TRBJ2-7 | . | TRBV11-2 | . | TGTGCCAGCAGCTCCTCCTACGAGCAGTACTTC | CASSSSYEQYF
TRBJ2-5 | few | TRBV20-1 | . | TGCAGTGCTAGAGTCGGCAACCAAGAGACCCAGTACTTC | CSARVGNQETQYF
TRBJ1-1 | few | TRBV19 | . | TGTGCCAGTAAAGACAGGAACACTGAAGCTTTCTTT | CASKDRNTEAFF
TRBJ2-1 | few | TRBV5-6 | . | TGTGCCAGCAGCTTCCCGGGACACAGCAATGAGCAGTTCTTC | CASSFPGHSNEQFF
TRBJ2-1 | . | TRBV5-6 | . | TGTGCCAGCAGCTTGGTGGGGGCTACCGTCTACAATGAGCAGTTCTTC | CASSLVGATVYNEQFF
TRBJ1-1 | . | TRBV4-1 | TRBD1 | TGCGCCAGCAGCCAAGCTCCCGTTGTGTGGGACAGGAACACTGAAGCTTTCTTT | CASSQAPVVWDRNTEAFF
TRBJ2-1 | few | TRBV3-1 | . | TGTGCCAGCAGCCAAGTTTCTTTGGGGTCCGAGAACAATGAGCAGTTCTTC | CASSQVSLGSENNEQFF
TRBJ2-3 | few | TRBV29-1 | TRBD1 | TGCAGCGTTGATAGAGGGGCCAAGGGGGCTCCGTATTTT | CSVDRGAKGAPYF
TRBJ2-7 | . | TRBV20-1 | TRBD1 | TGCAGTGTCGGGACAGGGGTTGGCCTAAGCTCCTACGAGCAGTACTTC | CSVGTGVGLSSYEQYF
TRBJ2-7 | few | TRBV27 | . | TGTGCCAGCAGTTTATCGGTGGGGGCATACGAGCAGTACTTC | CASSLSVGAYEQYF
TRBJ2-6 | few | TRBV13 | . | TGTGCCAGCAGCCCGACCGGGAGACGCTCTGGGGCCAACGTCCTGACTTTC | CASSPTGRRSGANVLTF
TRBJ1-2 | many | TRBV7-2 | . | TGTGCCAGCAGCCCGAAGACAGTCGGCTACACCTTC | CASSPKTVGYTF
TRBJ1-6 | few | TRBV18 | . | TGTGCCAGCTCACCACTGGGGAGGGAGTCACCCCTCCACTTT | CASSPLGRESPLHF
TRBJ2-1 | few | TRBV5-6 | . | TGTGCCAGCAGCTTATCCCGGCTAAGGGTCGATGAGCAGTTCTTC | CASSLSRLRVDEQFF
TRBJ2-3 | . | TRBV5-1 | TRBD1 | TGCGCCAGCAGCTCCCGGACAGGAGCAGATACGCAGTATTTT | CASSSRTGADTQYF
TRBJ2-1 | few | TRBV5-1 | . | TGCGCCAGCAGCCCGTTCGGGGTGACGACCTACAATGAGCAGTTCTTC | CASSPFGVTTYNEQFF
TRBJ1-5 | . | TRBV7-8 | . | TGTGCCAGCAGCTTGAATTCGTGGGGTAATCAGCCCCAGCATTTT | CASSLNSWGNQPQHF
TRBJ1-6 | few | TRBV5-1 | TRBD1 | TGCGCCAGCAGCTTGGAGGGACAGCTCAATTCACCCCTCCACTTT | CASSLEGQLNSPLHF
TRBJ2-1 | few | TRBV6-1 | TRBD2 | TGTGCCAGCACCTACGGGACTAGCGGGGGGGCGGAGCAGTTCTTC | CASTYGTSGGAEQFF
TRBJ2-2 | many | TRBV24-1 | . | TGTGCCACCAGTGATCGGGTTGGAGGGGAGCTGTTTTTT | CATSDRVGGELFF
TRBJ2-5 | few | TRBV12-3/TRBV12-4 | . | TGTGCCAGCAGTCCAACCTTGGACAGACAAGAGACCCAGTACTTC | CASSPTLDRQETQYF
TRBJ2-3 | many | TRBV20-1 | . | TGCAGTGCTAGAGGAGGGGGGACAGATACGCAGTATTTT | CSARGGGTDTQYF
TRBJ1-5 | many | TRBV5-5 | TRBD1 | TGTGCCAGCAGCATTCACCCGGACAGGGGAGATCAGCCCCAGCATTTT | CASSIHPDRGDQPQHF
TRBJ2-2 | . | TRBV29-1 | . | TGCAGCGTTTACGATGTTGAGACCGGGGAGCTGTTTTTT | CSVYDVETGELFF
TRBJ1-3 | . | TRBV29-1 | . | TGCAGCGTTCGAACAGGGAGCTCTGGAAACACCATATATTTT | CSVRTGSSGNTIYF
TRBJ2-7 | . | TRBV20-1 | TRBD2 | TGCAGTGCTAGAGGGGGAGGGGCTACCTACGAGCAGTACTTC | CSARGGGATYEQYF
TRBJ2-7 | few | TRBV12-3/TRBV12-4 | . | TGTGCCAGCAGTCTAGATAGGCGCCTCGCTTACGAGCAGTACTTC | CASSLDRRLAYEQYF
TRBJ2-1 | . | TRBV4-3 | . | TGCGCCAGCAGCCGAGAGGGAACGGGTGCGGGGGCCACGTACAATGAGCAGTTCTTC | CASSREGTGAGATYNEQFF
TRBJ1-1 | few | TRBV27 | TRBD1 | TGTGCCAGCAGTTTACCAGGGGGCCGGGCTGAAGCTTTCTTT | CASSLPGGRAEAFF
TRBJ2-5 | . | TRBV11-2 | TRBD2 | TGTGCCAGCAGCTTATCGATAGCGGGGAATGTAGAGACCCAGTACTTC | CASSLSIAGNVETQYF
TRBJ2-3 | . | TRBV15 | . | TGTGCCACCAGCAGAGATAGGCTAGCGACGGATACGCAGTATTTT | CATSRDRLATDTQYF
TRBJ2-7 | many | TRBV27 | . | TGTGCCAGCAGTTTGGAGGCCCCGAGCTCCTACGAGCAGTACTTC | CASSLEAPSSYEQYF
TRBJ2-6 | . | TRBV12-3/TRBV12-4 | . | TGTGCCAGCAGTCCCTTCCCCCGGGGCCGTGCCCTCTCTGGGGCCAACGTCCTGACTTTC | CASSPFPRGRALSGANVLTF
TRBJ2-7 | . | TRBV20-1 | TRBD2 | TGCAGTGCTAGAGTAGCGGGGGAATCCTACGAGCAGTACTTC | CSARVAGESYEQYF
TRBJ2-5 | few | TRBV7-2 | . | TGTGCCAGCAGCTTAAATGGACAGACCCAGTACTTC | CASSLNGQTQYF
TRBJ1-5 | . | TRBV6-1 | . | TGTGCCAGCAGCGGGACCGCGAACTACAATCAGCCCCAGCATTTT | CASSGTANYNQPQHF
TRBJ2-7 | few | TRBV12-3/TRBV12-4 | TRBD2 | TGTGCCAGCAGTTTCCTAGCGGGGCTGTACGAGCAGTACTTC | CASSFLAGLYEQYF
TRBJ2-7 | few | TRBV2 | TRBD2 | TGTGCCAGCAGCGATGGGACTAGCGGCTACGAGCAGTACTTC | CASSDGTSGYEQYF
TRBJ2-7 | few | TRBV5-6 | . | TGTGCCAGCAGCGGCTTTACCACACTCGAGCAGTACTTC | CASSGFTTLEQYF
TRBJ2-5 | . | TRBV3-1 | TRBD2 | TGTGCCAGCAGTCAAACGGGGGGTGGAGAGACCCAGTACTTC | CASSQTGGGETQYF
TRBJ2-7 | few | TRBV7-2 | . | TGTGCCAGCAGCTTAAGGCCTGGCTGGACGTCGGCGGGCGAGCAGTACTTC | CASSLRPGWTSAGEQYF
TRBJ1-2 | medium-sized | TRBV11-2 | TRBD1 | TGTGCCAGCAGAACGACAGGGAACTACTATGGCTACACCTTC | CASRTTGNYYGYTF
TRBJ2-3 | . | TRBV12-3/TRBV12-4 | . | TGTGCCAGCAACCTAAAGGGGGAAGATAGCACAGATACGCAGTATTTT | CASNLKGEDSTDTQYF
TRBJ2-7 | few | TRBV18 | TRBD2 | TGTGCCAGCTCACCGCCAACTAGCGAGAGCTCCTACGAGCAGTACTTC | CASSPPTSESSYEQYF
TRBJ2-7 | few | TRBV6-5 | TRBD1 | TGTGCCAGCAGTTATGGACCGGGACAGGGGGCCAACGAGCAGTACTTC | CASSYGPGQGANEQYF
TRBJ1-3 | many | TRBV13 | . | TGTGCCAGCAGCTTAGGTGGCGGGGCCGCAGACACCATATATTTT | CASSLGGGAADTIYF
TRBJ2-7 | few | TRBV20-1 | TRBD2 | TGCAGTGCTAGTCTAGCGGGGACCTACGAGCAGTACTTC | CSASLAGTYEQYF
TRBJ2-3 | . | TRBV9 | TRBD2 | TGTGCCAGCAGCGTAGGCCTAGCGGGGGTAGATACGCAGTATTTT | CASSVGLAGVDTQYF
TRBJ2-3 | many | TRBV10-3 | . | TGTGCCATCAGTGAGTCGAACGAAGATACGCAGTATTTT | CAISESNEDTQYF
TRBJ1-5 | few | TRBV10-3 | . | TGTGCCATCGCTAGCAATCAGCCCCAGCATTTT | CAIASNQPQHF
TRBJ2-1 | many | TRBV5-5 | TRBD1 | TGTGCCAGCAGCTTGGTGGGACAGGGGGCGAATGAGCAGTTCTTC | CASSLVGQGANEQFF
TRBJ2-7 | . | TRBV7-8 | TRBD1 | TGTGCCAGCAGCTTAGTACTTCCGGGGCGGACAGGCAAGAAACTCTACGAGCAGTACTTC | CASSLVLPGRTGKKLYEQYF
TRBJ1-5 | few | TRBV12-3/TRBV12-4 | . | TGTGCCAGCAGTTTAGACGGGAGTTATAATAGCAATCAGCCCCAGCATTTT | CASSLDGSYNSNQPQHF
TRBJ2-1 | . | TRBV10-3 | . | TGTGCCATCAACCGGGGGGCCAAGAGCTCCTACAATGAGCAGTTCTTC | CAINRGAKSSYNEQFF
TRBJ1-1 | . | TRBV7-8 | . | TGTGCCAGCAGCAGGGGGAGGGCCACTGAAGCTTTCTTT | CASSRGRATEAFF
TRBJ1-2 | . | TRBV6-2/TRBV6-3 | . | TGTGCCAGCGGAGGGACTGTTAACTATGGCTACACCTTC | CASGGTVNYGYTF
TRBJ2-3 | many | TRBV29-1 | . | TGCAGCGTTGAAATAGCAGATACGCAGTATTTT | CSVEIADTQYF
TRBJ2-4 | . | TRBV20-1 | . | TGCAGTGCTAGAGATGAACGGCAGATTGGGAAAAACATTCAGTACTTC | CSARDERQIGKNIQYF
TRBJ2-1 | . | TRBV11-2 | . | TGTGCCAGCAGCTTAATTAGGGGGGCGGAGTACAATGAGCAGTTCTTC | CASSLIRGAEYNEQFF